These 25 T cell receptor beta chains came from one sample sequenced in a study of blood T cells in healthy people across ages. The second PCR ran about 7 to 12 cycles with a sample-barcoded 5' primer and J-beta primers. From the 5' RACE reads, TCRdb called clonotypes with MiXCR, one entry per CDR3 protein. The profile shows 1.5 million or so distinct CDR3 sequences, roughly two fifths of them singletons. Specimen: blood. These receptors were collected from a woman younger than 30 in good health.

This clonotype was detected only a few times. The rearrangement links TRBV29-1 to TRBJ1-2; 9 nucleotides align to TRBD1. Trimming took 6 bases from V and 9 from J; bases not matched to a gene: 11. Per germline, CDR1 SQVTM and CDR2 ANQGSEA. CDR3 size: 13 residues. CDR3 nucleotides: TGCAGCGTAGTACCCCGGACAGGGGTCCGCTACACCTTC. It translates to CSVVPRTGVRYTF.

There are a few counts of this clonotype. This rearrangement joins TRBV4-2 to TRBJ2-1; TRBD2 aligns across 7 bases. Germline V lookup: CDR1 LGHNA, CDR2 YNFKEQ. V lost 0 bases and J lost 0; bases outside the gene matches: 2. The CDR3 totals 16 residues. The CDR3 is CASSQERGSSYNEQFF. The CDR3 nucleotides are TGTGCCAGCAGCCAAGAGCGGGGGAGCTCCTACAATGAGCAGTTCTTC.

This CDR3 reads CASSRPPGGGDTEAFF. In DNA, the CDR3 is TGTGCCAGCAGCCGTCCTCCGGGGGGAGGAGACACTGAAGCTTTCTTT. This chain connects TRBV6-2 or TRBV6-3 to TRBJ1-1; TRBD1 is a possible D gene (5 bases). The ends were cut back, 6 bases at V and 3 bases at J, with 20 bases in the middle. The CDR3 is 16 residues long. CDR1 MNHEY and CDR2 SVGEGT come from the germline V gene.

V usage is TRBV27 and J usage is TRBJ1-2; D ambiguous. This CDR3 region has 16 residues. Germline V lookup: CDR1 MNHEY, CDR2 SMNVEV (reference sequence). V gave up 6 bases and J gave up 1 base, with 18 bases separating them. For the CDR3, the DNA is TGTGCCAGCAGCCCACGACCCGACCACTATAACTATGGCTACACCTTC. The encoded protein is CASSPRPDHYNYGYTF.

The V and J genes are TRBV7-2 and TRBJ2-7; D is unclear. Trimming stripped 5 bases from V and 9 bases from J, with 11 bases between. The CDR3 is made up of 11 amino acids. Germline CDR1 reads SGHTA; CDR2 reads FQGNSA. The DNA of the CDR3 is TGTGCCAGCAGCCGCCCCGGTGTGCAGTACTTC. Its protein is CASSRPGVQYF.

The chain is built from TRBV7-2 and TRBJ2-4; the match to TRBD2 covers 8 bases. The better agreement between TRBJ2-7 and the DNA end casts doubt on the J call. This CDR3 comprises 14 residues. Looked up from germline, CDR1 is SGHTA and CDR2 is FQGNSA. The CDR3 reads CASSSPSGLYEQYF. The CDR3 nucleotides read TGTGCCAGCAGCTCCCCTAGCGGGCTCTACGAGCAGTACTTC.

There are a few counts of this clonotype. The rearrangement uses TRBV4-3 and TRBJ2-1; D is unclear. The CDR3 covers 17 residues. The germline V and J ends were trimmed by 0 bases and 0 bases, with 12 bases remaining between them. The germline V gene encodes CDR1 LGHNA and CDR2 YSLEER. The CDR3 protein is CASSQDIWVNSYNEQFF. CDR3 in DNA: TGCGCCAGCAGCCAAGATATATGGGTGAACTCCTACAATGAGCAGTTCTTC.

This clonotype occurred many times. The V and J genes are TRBV6-2 or TRBV6-3 and TRBJ2-7; D uncertain. Trimming cost V 0 bases and J 7 bases, with 10 bases left between them. The CDR3 sequence is 13 residues long. Germline-derived CDR1 and CDR2 are MNHEY and SVGEGT. CDR3 coding DNA: TGTGCCAGCAGTTACTCGAATTCGGCAGAGCAGTACTTC. As protein: CASSYSNSAEQYF.

This clonotype has a handful of counts. CDR3 nucleotide sequence: TGTGCCAGCAGCGTAGGGGGAGGCCACACAGATACGCAGTATTTT. Protein product: CASSVGGGHTDTQYF. This chain connects TRBV9 to TRBJ2-3, with D perhaps TRBD2 (6 bases). This CDR3 has 15 amino acids. CDR1 and CDR2 (germline): SGDLS, YYNGEE. The ends were cut back, 0 bases at V and 2 bases at J, with 10 bases in the middle.

This clonotype turned up a few times. This chain links TRBV6-6 with TRBJ2-1; a possible D gene is TRBD2 (6 bases). The V gene lost 2 bases and the J gene lost 6 bases, with 20 bases spanning the gap. There are 17 residues in the CDR3. The germline CDR1 and CDR2 sequences are MNHNY and SVGAGI (reference sequence). The CDR3 is CASSYPRTIGTSNEQFF. The DNA for the CDR3 is TGTGCCAGCAGTTACCCAAGGACTATCGGAACCAGCAATGAGCAGTTCTTC.

The chain couples TRBV4-3 to TRBJ1-2; TRBD1 matches 9 bases. Looked up from germline, CDR1 is LGHNA and CDR2 is YSLEER. V shed 4 bases, J shed 6 bases, and the junction held 6 bases outside the gene matches. The CDR3 is 14 amino acids. CDR3 nucleotides: TGCGCCAGCAGCCGACAGGGGGGGTCGAATGGCTACACCTTC. This sequence encodes CASSRQGGSNGYTF.

The rearrangement uses TRBV27 and TRBJ2-1; the match to TRBD2 covers 13 bases. In germline, CDR1 is MNHEY, CDR2 SMNVEV (reference sequence). This CDR3 is built from 14 residues. The trim removed 7 bases at V and 9 bases at J, leaving 6 bases unmatched. The CDR3 coding sequence is TGTGCCAGCAAGGGACTAGCGGGACCCGGTGAGCAGTTCTTC. Amino acids: CASKGLAGPGEQFF.

J is TRBJ2-7 and V is TRBV7-9; 10 nucleotides line up with TRBD2. CDR3 size: 14 residues. CDR1 is SEHNR, CDR2 FQNEAQ, per germline (reference sequence). The V gene end was trimmed by 3 bases and the J gene end by 7 bases; junction bases not matched to a gene: 6. CDR3 sequence (DNA): TGTGCCAGCAGCTTCGGGACTAGCGTCAATGAGCAGTACTTC. Translating gives CASSFGTSVNEQYF.

V usage is TRBV20-1 and J usage is TRBJ2-1; TRBD2 matches at 7 bases. Germline V gene sequence: CDR1 DFQATT, CDR2 SNEGSKA (reference sequence). V dropped 1 base and J dropped 9; count of bases not matched to a gene: 3. CDR3 length equals 12 residues. As DNA, the CDR3 is TGCAGTGCTAGAGGACTAGCTAGTGAGCAGTTCTTC. It translates to CSARGLASEQFF.

V and J are TRBV20-1 and TRBJ2-7, with TRBD1 matching over 7 bases. Per germline, CDR1 DFQATT and CDR2 SNEGSKA (reference sequence). The CDR3 is 15 residues long. V trimming: 5 bases; J trimming: 2 bases; junction bases outside the gene matches: 12. This chain's CDR3 is CSAVRPDRVPYEQYF. In DNA, the CDR3 is TGCAGTGCTGTAAGACCTGACAGGGTTCCCTACGAGCAGTACTTC.

This clonotype has only a few counts. The rearrangement joins TRBV10-3 to TRBJ1-1; D is perhaps TRBD1 (5 bases). The V and J ends lost 6 bases and 0 bases respectively, with 8 bases between them. Germline V gene sequence: CDR1 ENHRY, CDR2 SYGVKD. The CDR3 sequence is 13 residues long. The CDR3, as DNA: TGTGCCATCAGGGGGGATCTGAACACTGAAGCTTTCTTT. Its protein product is CAIRGDLNTEAFF.

The rearrangement links TRBV2 to TRBJ2-5; D is uncertain. Germline CDR1 reads SNHLY; CDR2 reads FYNNEI. The CDR3 has 13 residues. Deletions cut 0 bases from V and 2 bases from J, with 4 bases between. The CDR3, as DNA: TGTGCCAGCAGTGAAGCTAGACAAGAGACCCAGTACTTC. Encoded protein: CASSEARQETQYF.

In its sample, this clonotype was seen a few times. J is TRBJ1-1 and V is TRBV20-1; D is undetermined. This CDR3 comprises 14 residues. Per the germline V gene, CDR1 is DFQATT and CDR2 is SNEGSKA (reference sequence). V lost 1 base and J 4 bases, leaving 13 bases between the germline ends. For the CDR3, the DNA is TGCAGTGCTAGAGCGGGGAGCCGGAGCACTGAAGCTTTCTTT. Translation gives CSARAGSRSTEAFF.

This clonotype was seen a handful of times. The chain has TRBV4-1 and TRBJ1-2, with D perhaps matching TRBD1 (6 bases). The length of the CDR3 is 16 residues. Trimming took off 1 base at V and 6 bases at J, with 18 bases between the two ends. The germline CDR1 and CDR2 sequences are MGHRA and YSYEKL. The CDR3 DNA reads as TGCGCCAGCAGCCAAGTAGGAAGACTGGGGGCCCATGGCTACACCTTC. Protein product: CASSQVGRLGAHGYTF.

This clonotype was picked up a small number of times. This chain links TRBV18 with TRBJ2-5; 7 bases are shared with TRBD2. The J segment lost 4 bases and the V segment lost 6 bases, leaving 8 bases of the junction unmatched. This CDR3 has 14 amino acids. The germline gives CDR1 KGHSH, CDR2 LQKENI. The CDR3 sequence: CASSPTREGETQYF. CDR3 bases: TGTGCCAGCTCGCCAACTAGGGAGGGAGAGACCCAGTACTTC.

This chain joins TRBV20-1 and TRBJ2-7; 9 bases map to TRBD2. After removal of 1 base from V and 4 bases from J, the junction contained 11 bases not matched to a gene. CDR1 is DFQATT and CDR2 is SNEGSKA in the germline V gene (reference sequence). The CDR3 totals 16 residues. This CDR3 reads CSARGTRLAGLYEQYF. CDR3 sequence (DNA): TGCAGTGCTAGAGGGACCCGGCTAGCGGGACTTTACGAGCAGTACTTC.

This clonotype was seen more than once but under ten times. Given a much more abundant clone one base away, this may be a read error. This chain uses TRBV5-1 with TRBJ2-5; D is perhaps TRBD1 (6 bases). Germline CDR1 reads SGHRS; CDR2 reads YFSETQ. With 2 bases removed from V and 2 bases from J, the gap between germline ends came to 16 bases. This CDR3 is 16 amino acids long. CDR3: CASSFSPVRGQETQYF. The CDR3 nucleotides are TGCGCCAGCAGCTTCTCCCCGGTCAGGGGACAAGAGACCCAGTACTTC. Using reference TRBV5-1 and TRBJ2-5 for the parts outside the CDR3, the full variable domain is KAGVTQTPRYLIKTRGQQVTLSCSPISGHRSVSWYQQTPGQGLQFLFEYFSETQRNKGNFPGRFSGRQFSNSRSEMNVSTLELGDSALYLCASSFSPVRGQETQYFGPGTRLLVL.

The V and J genes are TRBV2 and TRBJ1-5; D is undetermined. Looked up from germline, CDR1 is SNHLY and CDR2 is FYNNEI. The CDR3 loop spans 14 amino acids. V shed 6 bases and J shed 0 bases, with 9 bases lying between them. CDR3 sequence reads: CASRIDISNQPQHF. The CDR3 DNA sequence: TGTGCCAGCAGGATTGATATTAGCAATCAGCCCCAGCATTTT.

This clonotype was seen more than once but under ten times. This sequence joins TRBV6-2 or TRBV6-3 and TRBJ2-3; TRBD2 aligns across 8 bases. V was pared by 8 bases and J by 1 base, with 8 bases of the junction left unmatched. The CDR3 contains 15 residues. CDR1 and CDR2 from the germline V gene are MNHEY and SVGEGT. The CDR3 nucleotides read TGTGCCAGCGCCCGGGAGGGCCGCGGCACAGATACGCAGTATTTT. It encodes CASAREGRGTDTQYF.

The chain is built from TRBV27 and TRBJ2-4, with D unclear. TRBJ2-7 matches the DNA end more closely, so the J call is doubtful. Germline V gene sequence: CDR1 MNHEY, CDR2 SMNVEV (reference sequence). This CDR3 contains 16 residues. This CDR3 reads CASRPTQVGGLDEQYF. The CDR3 DNA is TGTGCCAGCAGGCCTACTCAGGTAGGCGGCCTTGACGAGCAGTACTTC.